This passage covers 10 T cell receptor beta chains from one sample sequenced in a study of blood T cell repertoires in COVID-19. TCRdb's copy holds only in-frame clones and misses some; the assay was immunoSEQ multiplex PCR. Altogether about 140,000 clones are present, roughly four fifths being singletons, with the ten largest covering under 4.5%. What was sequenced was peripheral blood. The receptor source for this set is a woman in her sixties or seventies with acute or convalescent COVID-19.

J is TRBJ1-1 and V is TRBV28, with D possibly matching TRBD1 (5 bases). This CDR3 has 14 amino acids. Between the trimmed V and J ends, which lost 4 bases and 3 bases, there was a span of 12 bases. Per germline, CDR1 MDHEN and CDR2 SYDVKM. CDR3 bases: TGTGCCAGCAGTTGGGGGGGAACGGACACTGAAGCTTTCTTT. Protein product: CASSWGGTDTEAFF. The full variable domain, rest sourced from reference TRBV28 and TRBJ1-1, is DVKVTQSSRYLVKRTGEKVFLECVQDMDHENMFWYRQDPGLGLRLIYFSYDVKMKEKGDIPEGYSVSREKKERFSLILESASTNQTSMYLCASSWGGTDTEAFFGQGTRLTVV.

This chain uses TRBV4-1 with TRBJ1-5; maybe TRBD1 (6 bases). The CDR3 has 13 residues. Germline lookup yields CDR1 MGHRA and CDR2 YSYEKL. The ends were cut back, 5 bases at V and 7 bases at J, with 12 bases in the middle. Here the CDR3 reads CASSGDTAQPQHF. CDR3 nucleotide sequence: TGCGCCAGCAGCGGGGACACCGCCCAGCCCCAGCATTTT.

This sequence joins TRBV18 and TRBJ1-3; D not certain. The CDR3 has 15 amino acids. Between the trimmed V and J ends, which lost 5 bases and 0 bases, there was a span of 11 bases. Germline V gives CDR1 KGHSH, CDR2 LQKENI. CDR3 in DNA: TGTGCCAGCTCAACCTCAGGCCGCTCTGGAAACACCATATATTTT. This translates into CASSTSGRSGNTIYF. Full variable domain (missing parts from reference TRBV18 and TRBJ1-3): NAGVMQNPRHLVRRRGQEARLRCSPMKGHSHVYWYRQLPEEGLKFMVYLQKENIIDESGMPKERFSAEFPKEGPSILRIQQVVRGDSAAYFCASSTSGRSGNTIYFGEGSWLTVV.

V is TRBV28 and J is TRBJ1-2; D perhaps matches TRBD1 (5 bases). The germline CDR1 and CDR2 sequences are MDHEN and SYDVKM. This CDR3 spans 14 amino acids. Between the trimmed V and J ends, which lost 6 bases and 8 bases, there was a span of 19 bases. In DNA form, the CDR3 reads TGTGCCAGCAGCCCCCCCGACAGATTTGGAGGCTACACCTTC. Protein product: CASSPPDRFGGYTF.

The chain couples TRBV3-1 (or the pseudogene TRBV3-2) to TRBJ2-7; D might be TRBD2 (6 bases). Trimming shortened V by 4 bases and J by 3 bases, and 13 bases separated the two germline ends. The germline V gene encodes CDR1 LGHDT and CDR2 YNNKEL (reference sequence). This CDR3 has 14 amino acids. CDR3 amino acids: CASSLSGGNYEQYF. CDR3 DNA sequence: TGTGCCAGCAGCCTTTCTGGCGGGAACTACGAGCAGTACTTC.

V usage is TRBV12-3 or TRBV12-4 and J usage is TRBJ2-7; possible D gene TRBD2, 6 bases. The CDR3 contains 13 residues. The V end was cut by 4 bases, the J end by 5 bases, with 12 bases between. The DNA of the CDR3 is TGTGCCAGCAGTTCCGCACGGGGGAACGAGCAGTACTTC. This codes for CASSSARGNEQYF.

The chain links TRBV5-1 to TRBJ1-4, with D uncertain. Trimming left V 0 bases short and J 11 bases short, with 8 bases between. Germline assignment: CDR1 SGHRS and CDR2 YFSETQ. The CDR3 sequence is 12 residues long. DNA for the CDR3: TGCGCCAGCAGCTTGGATACAGATAAACTGTTTTTT. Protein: CASSLDTDKLFF. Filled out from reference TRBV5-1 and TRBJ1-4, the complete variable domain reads KAGVTQTPRYLIKTRGQQVTLSCSPISGHRSVSWYQQTPGQGLQFLFEYFSETQRNKGNFPGRFSGRQFSNSRSEMNVSTLELGDSALYLCASSLDTDKLFFGSGTQLSVL.

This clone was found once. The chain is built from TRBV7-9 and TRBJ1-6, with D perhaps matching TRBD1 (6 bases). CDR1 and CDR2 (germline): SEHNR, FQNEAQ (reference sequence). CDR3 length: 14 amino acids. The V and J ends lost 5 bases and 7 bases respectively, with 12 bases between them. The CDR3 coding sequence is TGTGCCAGCAGCCGGGACACCAAAAATTCACCCCTCCACTTT. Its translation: CASSRDTKNSPLHF. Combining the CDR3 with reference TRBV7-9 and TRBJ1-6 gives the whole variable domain DTGVSQNPRHKITKRGQNVTFRCDPISEHNRLYWYRQTLGQGPEFLTYFQNEAQLEKSRLLSDRFSAERPKGSFSTLEIQRTEQGDSAMYLCASSRDTKNSPLHFGNGTRLTVT.

The CDR3, as DNA: TGTGCCAGCAGCGTATTTTGGACTAGCGGGAGCTCCTACAATGAGCAGTTCTTC. Its translation is CASSVFWTSGSSYNEQFF. The chain is built from TRBV7-9 and TRBJ2-1; 13 bases fit TRBD2. The CDR3 extends over 18 amino acids. The V gene's germline CDR1 is SEHNR and CDR2 FQNEAQ (reference sequence). The V segment lost 5 bases and the J segment 0 bases; nucleotides outside the gene matches: 7.

This CDR3 reads CASSAPGGARFIDTQYF. The DNA for the CDR3 is TGTGCCAGCAGTGCGCCGGGGGGTGCTAGGTTTATAGATACGCAGTATTTT. The chain uses TRBV6-1 and TRBJ2-3, with TRBD2 matching over 7 bases. In germline, CDR1 is MNHNS, CDR2 SASEGT. This CDR3 contains 17 residues. The J segment lost 5 bases and the V segment lost 4 bases, leaving 15 bases of the junction unmatched.